A selection of T cell receptor beta chains follows, all from one sample in a study of blood T cell repertoires in COVID-19. Sequenced by immunoSEQ multiplex PCR; TCRdb stores in-frame clones only, minus some. There are about 120,000 clones in the sample; about nine tenths occur only once, and less than 2% lies in the top ten. Sample: peripheral blood. Receptor source: a human donor with active COVID-19. The donor label of this sample is uncertain. CDR3s include the opening cysteine and the closing phenylalanine or tryptophan. The order of the fields is CDR3 protein, V gene, J gene.

CDR3aa: CASKGGGPYEQYF
v_gene: TRBV6-5
j_gene: TRBJ2-7

CDR3aa: CASSRPGTGAYNEQFF
v_gene: TRBV6-2/TRBV6-3
j_gene: TRBJ2-1

CDR3aa: CASSVQGGNQPQHF
v_gene: TRBV5-1
j_gene: TRBJ1-5

CDR3aa: CASSLAGVSGELFF
v_gene: TRBV5-1
j_gene: TRBJ2-2

CDR3aa: CASSQGRRGPTGELFF
v_gene: TRBV3-1/TRBV3-2
j_gene: TRBJ2-2

CDR3aa: CAWSEGQGNSPLHF
v_gene: TRBV30
j_gene: TRBJ1-6

CDR3aa: CASSPEDFQLRADTQYF
v_gene: TRBV18
j_gene: TRBJ2-3

CDR3aa: CASSLLPPGQANGYTF
v_gene: TRBV28
j_gene: TRBJ1-2

CDR3aa: CATSGQGYYEQYF
v_gene: TRBV10-3
j_gene: TRBJ2-7

CDR3aa: CASSLDIGQGSNEQFF
v_gene: TRBV7-2
j_gene: TRBJ2-1

CDR3aa: CASSPVSTGNSPLHF
v_gene: TRBV19
j_gene: TRBJ1-6

CDR3aa: CASSLVRGAGEQYF
v_gene: TRBV7-9
j_gene: TRBJ2-7

CDR3aa: CASMDRGETQYF
v_gene: TRBV19
j_gene: TRBJ2-5

CDR3aa: CASSQTGSSGNTIYF
v_gene: TRBV7-9
j_gene: TRBJ1-3

CDR3aa: CASSSMGTGADEQYF
v_gene: TRBV7-8
j_gene: TRBJ2-7

CDR3aa: CASSLDPRGSYEQYF
v_gene: TRBV11-2
j_gene: TRBJ2-7

CDR3aa: CASSFLDRAYGYTF
v_gene: TRBV5-1
j_gene: TRBJ1-2

CDR3aa: CSARVRETQYF
v_gene: TRBV20-1
j_gene: TRBJ2-5

CDR3aa: CSVDYRDLAFF
v_gene: TRBV29-1
j_gene: TRBJ1-1

CDR3aa: CASSLEFMNTEAFF
v_gene: TRBV11-2
j_gene: TRBJ1-1

CDR3aa: CASGSWGFNEQFF
v_gene: TRBV27
j_gene: TRBJ2-1

CDR3aa: CASSSTGTGESETQYF
v_gene: TRBV7-9
j_gene: TRBJ2-5

CDR3aa: CASSPGEEQFF
v_gene: TRBV18
j_gene: TRBJ2-1

CDR3aa: CASSQDRGSRNYSYEQYF
v_gene: TRBV3-1/TRBV3-2
j_gene: TRBJ2-7

CDR3aa: CASSLCGTGQDVKGHNEQFF
v_gene: TRBV23-1
j_gene: TRBJ2-1

CDR3aa: CASSELRTVNTIYF
v_gene: TRBV6-1
j_gene: TRBJ1-3